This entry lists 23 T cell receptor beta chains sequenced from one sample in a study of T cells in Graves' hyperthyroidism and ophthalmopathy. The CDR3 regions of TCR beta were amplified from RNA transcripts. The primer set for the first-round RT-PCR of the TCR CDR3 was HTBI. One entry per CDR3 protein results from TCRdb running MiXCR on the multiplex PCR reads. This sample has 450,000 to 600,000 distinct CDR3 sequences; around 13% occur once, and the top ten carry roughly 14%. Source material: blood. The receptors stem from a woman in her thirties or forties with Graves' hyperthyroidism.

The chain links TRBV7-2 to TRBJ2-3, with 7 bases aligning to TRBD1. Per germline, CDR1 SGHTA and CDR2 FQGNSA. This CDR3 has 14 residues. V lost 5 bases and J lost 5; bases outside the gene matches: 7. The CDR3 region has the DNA TGTGCCAGCAGCGGGACAGCGGTGATAGATACGCAGTATTTT. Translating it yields CASSGTAVIDTQYF.

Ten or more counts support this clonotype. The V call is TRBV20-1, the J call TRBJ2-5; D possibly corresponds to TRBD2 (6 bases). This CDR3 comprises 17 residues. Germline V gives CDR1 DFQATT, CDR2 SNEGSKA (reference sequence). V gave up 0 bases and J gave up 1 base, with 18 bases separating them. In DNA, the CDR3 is TGCAGTGCTAGAGACCCGGAGGGCCCTAGTCTCCAAGAGACCCAGTACTTC. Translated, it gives CSARDPEGPSLQETQYF.

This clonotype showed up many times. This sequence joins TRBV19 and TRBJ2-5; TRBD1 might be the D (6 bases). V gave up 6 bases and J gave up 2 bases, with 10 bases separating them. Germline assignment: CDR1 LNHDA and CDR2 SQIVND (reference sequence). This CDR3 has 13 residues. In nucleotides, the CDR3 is TGTGCCAGTAGAAAAGACAGGCAAGAGACCCAGTACTTC. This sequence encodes CASRKDRQETQYF.

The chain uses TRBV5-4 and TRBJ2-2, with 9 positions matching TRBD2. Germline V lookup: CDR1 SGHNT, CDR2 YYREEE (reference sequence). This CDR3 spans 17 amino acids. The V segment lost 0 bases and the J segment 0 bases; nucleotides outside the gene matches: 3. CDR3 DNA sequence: TGTGCCAGCAGCTTGGCGGGACTAGCCTCGAACACCGGGGAGCTGTTTTTT. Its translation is CASSLAGLASNTGELFF.

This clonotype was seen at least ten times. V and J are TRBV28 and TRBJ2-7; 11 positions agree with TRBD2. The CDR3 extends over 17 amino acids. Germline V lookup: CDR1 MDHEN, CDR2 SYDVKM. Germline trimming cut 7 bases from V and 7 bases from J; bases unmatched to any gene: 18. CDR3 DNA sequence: TGTGCCAGCACCGGGGGGGTCCGCACTAGCGGGAGTGAAGAGCAGTACTTC. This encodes CASTGGVRTSGSEEQYF.

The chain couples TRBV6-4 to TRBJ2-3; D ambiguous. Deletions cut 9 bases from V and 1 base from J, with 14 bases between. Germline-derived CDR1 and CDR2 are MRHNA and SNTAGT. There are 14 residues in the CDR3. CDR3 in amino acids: CARPRLTCTDTQYF. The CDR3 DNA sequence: TGTGCCAGACCAAGACTTACCTGCACAGATACGCAGTATTTT.

CDR3 bases: TGTGCCAGCAGCGTAGATCCCGCGGGGACAGGACTTTCTGGGGCCAACGTCCTGACTTTC. It yields the protein CASSVDPAGTGLSGANVLTF. This chain uses TRBV9 with TRBJ2-6, with 8 bases that match TRBD1. J lost 1 base, V lost 0 bases, and 12 bases had no gene match. CDR1 is SGDLS and CDR2 is YYNGEE in the germline V gene. The CDR3 totals 20 residues.

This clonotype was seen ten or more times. The CDR3 is CASSLRGSLYNEQFF. As DNA, the CDR3 is TGTGCCAGCAGTCTTCGAGGTTCCCTGTACAATGAGCAGTTCTTC. V gene TRBV28 combines with J gene TRBJ2-1; D remains unclear. This CDR3 spans 15 amino acids. CDR1 and CDR2 from the germline V gene are MDHEN and SYDVKM. Trimming pared 5 bases from V and 4 bases from J, leaving 15 bases between.

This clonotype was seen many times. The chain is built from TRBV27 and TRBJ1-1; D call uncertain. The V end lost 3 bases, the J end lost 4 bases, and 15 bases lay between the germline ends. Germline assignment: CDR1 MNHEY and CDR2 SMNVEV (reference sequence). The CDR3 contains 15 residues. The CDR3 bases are TGTGCCAGCAGTTTGATTGGGCCCCGAGGCACTGAAGCTTTCTTT. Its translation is CASSLIGPRGTEAFF.

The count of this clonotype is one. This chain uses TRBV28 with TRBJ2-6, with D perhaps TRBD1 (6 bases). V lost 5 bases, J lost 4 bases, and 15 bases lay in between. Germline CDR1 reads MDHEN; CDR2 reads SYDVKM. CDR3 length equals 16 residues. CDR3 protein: CASSLFQGSGANVLTF. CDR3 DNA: TGTGCCAGCAGTCTTTTTCAGGGGTCGGGGGCCAACGTCCTGACTTTC.

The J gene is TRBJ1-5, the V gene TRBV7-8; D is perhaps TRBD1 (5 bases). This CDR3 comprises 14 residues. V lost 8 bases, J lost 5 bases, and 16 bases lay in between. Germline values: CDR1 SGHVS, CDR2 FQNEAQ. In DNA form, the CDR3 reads TGTGCCAGCCCGCTTAGCGGGGGGGATCAGCCCCAGCATTTT. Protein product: CASPLSGGDQPQHF.

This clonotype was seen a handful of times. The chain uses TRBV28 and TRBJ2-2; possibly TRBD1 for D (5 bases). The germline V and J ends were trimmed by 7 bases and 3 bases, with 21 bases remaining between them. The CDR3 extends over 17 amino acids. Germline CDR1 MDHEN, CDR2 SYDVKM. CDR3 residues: CASTSTGNSRYTGELFF. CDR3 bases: TGTGCCAGCACCTCAACAGGAAATTCGCGTTACACCGGGGAGCTGTTTTTT.

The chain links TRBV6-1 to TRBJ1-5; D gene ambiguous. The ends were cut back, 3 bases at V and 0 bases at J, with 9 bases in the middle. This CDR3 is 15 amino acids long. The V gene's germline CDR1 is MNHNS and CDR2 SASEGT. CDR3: CASSEDGLSNQPQHF. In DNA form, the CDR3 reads TGTGCCAGCAGTGAGGACGGCCTTAGCAATCAGCCCCAGCATTTT.

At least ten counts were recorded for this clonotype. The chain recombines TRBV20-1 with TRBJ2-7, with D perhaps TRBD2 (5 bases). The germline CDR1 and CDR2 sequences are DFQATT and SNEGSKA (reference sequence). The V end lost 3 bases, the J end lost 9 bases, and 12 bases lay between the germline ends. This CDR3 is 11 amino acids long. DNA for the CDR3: TGCAGTGCTAGTGGCGGGCTGGGGCAGTACTTC. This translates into CSASGGLGQYF.

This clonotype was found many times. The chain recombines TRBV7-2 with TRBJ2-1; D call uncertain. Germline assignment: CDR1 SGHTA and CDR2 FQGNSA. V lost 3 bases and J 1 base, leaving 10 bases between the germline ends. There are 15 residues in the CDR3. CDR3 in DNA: TGTGCCAGCAGCTTCACATGGGGTTCCTACAATGAGCAGTTCTTC. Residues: CASSFTWGSYNEQFF.

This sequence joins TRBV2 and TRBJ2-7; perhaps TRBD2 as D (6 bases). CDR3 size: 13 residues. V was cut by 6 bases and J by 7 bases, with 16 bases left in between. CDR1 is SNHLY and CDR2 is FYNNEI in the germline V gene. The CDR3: CASSSGAAGEQYF. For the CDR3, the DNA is TGTGCCAGCAGCTCGGGAGCCGCGGGGGAGCAGTACTTC.

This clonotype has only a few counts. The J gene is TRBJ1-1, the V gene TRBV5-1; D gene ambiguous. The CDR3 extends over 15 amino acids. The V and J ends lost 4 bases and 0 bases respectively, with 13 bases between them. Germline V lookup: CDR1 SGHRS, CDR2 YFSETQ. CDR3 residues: CASSHGRQMNTEAFF. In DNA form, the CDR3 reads TGCGCCAGCAGCCACGGGCGGCAGATGAACACTGAAGCTTTCTTT.

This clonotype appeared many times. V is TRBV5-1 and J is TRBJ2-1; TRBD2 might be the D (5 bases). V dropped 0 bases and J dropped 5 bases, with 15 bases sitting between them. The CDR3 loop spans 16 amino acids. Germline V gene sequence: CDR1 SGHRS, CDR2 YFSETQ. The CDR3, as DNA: TGCGCCAGCAGCTTGGCATCGGGGAGCAGACACAATGAGCAGTTCTTC. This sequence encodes CASSLASGSRHNEQFF.

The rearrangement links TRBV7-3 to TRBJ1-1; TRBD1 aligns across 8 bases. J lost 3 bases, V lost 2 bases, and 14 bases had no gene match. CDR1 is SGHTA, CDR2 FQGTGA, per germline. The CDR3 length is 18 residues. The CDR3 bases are TGTGCCAGCAGCTTATACCCAACAGGGGGTGGAGGTGACACTGAAGCTTTCTTT. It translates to CASSLYPTGGGGDTEAFF. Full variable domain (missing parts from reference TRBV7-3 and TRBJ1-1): GAGVSQTPSNKVTEKGKYVELRCDPISGHTALYWYRQSLGQGPEFLIYFQGTGAADDSGLPNDRFFAVRPEGSVSTLKIQRTERGDSAVYLCASSLYPTGGGGDTEAFFGQGTRLTVV.

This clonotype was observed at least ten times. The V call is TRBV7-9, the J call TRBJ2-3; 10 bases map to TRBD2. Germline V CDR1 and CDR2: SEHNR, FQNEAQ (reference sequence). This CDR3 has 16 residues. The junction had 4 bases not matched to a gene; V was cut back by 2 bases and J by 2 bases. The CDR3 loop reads CASSLTGTSDTDTQYF. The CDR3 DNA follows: TGTGCCAGCAGCTTAACCGGGACTAGCGACACAGATACGCAGTATTTT.

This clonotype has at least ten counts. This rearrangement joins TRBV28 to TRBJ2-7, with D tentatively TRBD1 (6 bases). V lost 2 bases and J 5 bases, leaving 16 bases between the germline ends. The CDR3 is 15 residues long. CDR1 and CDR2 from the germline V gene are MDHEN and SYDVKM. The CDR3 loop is CASSLGQKGVDEQYF. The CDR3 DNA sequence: TGTGCCAGCAGTTTAGGGCAAAAGGGGGTGGACGAGCAGTACTTC.

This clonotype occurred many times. CDR3 loop: CSARWGTSGTNEQFF. CDR3 DNA: TGCAGCGCCCGTTGGGGGACTAGCGGGACGAATGAGCAGTTCTTC. V and J are TRBV29-1 and TRBJ2-1; 13 nucleotides agree with TRBD2. Trimming took 7 bases from V and 7 from J; bases not matched to a gene: 10. This CDR3 has 15 amino acids. Germline loops: CDR1 SQVTM, CDR2 ANQGSEA.

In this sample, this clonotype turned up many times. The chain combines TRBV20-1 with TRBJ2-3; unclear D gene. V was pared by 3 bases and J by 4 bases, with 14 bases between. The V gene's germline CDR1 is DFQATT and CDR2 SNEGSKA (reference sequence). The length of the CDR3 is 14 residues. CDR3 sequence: CSASDAVFADTQYF. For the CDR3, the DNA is TGCAGTGCTAGCGACGCGGTTTTTGCAGATACGCAGTATTTT.